The next 4 T cell receptor beta chains were all read from a single sample in a study of early T cells in non-severe SARS-CoV-2 infection. TCRdb reanalysed the 5' RACE reads using MiXCR and keeps one entry per CDR3 protein. The sample lists 11,000 or so distinct CDR3 sequences, 4% to 5.5% occurring once. Sequenced material: whole blood. Receptors originate from an adult who was a healthcare worker with PCR-confirmed SARS-CoV-2 infection or an uninfected control (not recorded which).

Ten or more counts support this clonotype. The V call is TRBV20-1, the J call TRBJ1-2, with TRBD1 as a possible D gene (6 bases). Germline lookup yields CDR1 DFQATT and CDR2 SNEGSKA (reference sequence). The CDR3 runs 14 residues. V gave up 3 bases and J gave up 7 bases, with 18 bases separating them. For the CDR3, the DNA is TGCAGTGCTAGTGATACTAACACAGGGCTTGGCTACACCTTC. Its protein is CSASDTNTGLGYTF.

This clonotype was observed at least ten times. The rearrangement joins TRBV4-3 to TRBJ1-6, with TRBD1 matching 8 bases. The V segment lost 1 base and the J segment 3 bases; nucleotides outside the gene matches: 8. This CDR3 has 18 residues. The germline V gene has CDR1 LGHNA and CDR2 YSLEER. Written as DNA, the CDR3 is TGCGCCAGCAGCCAAGTTCTTCCAGGGGGCGTCTATAATTCACCCCTCCACTTT. Its translation is CASSQVLPGGVYNSPLHF.

By share, this clonotype ranks as medium-sized. The chain links TRBV7-6 to TRBJ1-2, with D unresolved. The germline V gene has CDR1 SGHVS and CDR2 FNYEAQ. V lost 1 base to trimming and J lost 7 bases, with 4 bases between them. This CDR3 spans 11 amino acids. Here the CDR3 reads CASSLVPGYTF. In DNA, the CDR3 is TGTGCCAGCAGCTTAGTTCCTGGCTACACCTTC.

This clonotype is labeled as medium-sized. The V call is TRBV20-1, the J call TRBJ2-3, with unresolved D. CDR1 and CDR2 from the germline V gene are DFQATT and SNEGSKA (reference sequence). V was shortened by 0 bases and J by 0 bases, with 7 bases between the two germline ends. The length of the CDR3 is 14 residues. The CDR3 loop reads CSAREALSTDTQYF. CDR3 DNA: TGCAGTGCTAGAGAAGCCTTGAGCACAGATACGCAGTATTTT.